This T cell receptor (beta chain) is from a study of blood T cell repertoires in COVID-19. This CDR3 comprises 15 residues. V gave up 5 bases and J gave up 1 base, with 13 bases separating them. Looked up from germline, CDR1 is SGHAT and CDR2 is FQNNGV. In the authors' methods: Estimation of nucleated cell counts relied on the amplification of reference gene primers. Only in-frame clones appear in the TCRdb table, and some are missing; sequencing was by immunoSEQ multiplex PCR. V and J calls plus clone size are reproduced from that table; the DNA served to infer D and trimming. The data hold about 280,000 clones, with 88% observed a single time. Participants spanned ages about 18 to 90 years and resided in roughly 22 US areas.

V is TRBV11-2 and J is TRBJ2-3; weak D call: TRBD2 (6 bases). The TCR was taken from a woman in her 30s who had recovered from COVID-19. Specimen: PBMCs or T cells enriched from blood (not recorded which). The CDR3 is CASSRWASGTDTQYF. The DNA of the CDR3 is TGTGCCAGCAGCCGTTGGGCTAGCGGCACAGATACGCAGTATTTT.